These T cell receptor beta chains were read from a single sample in a study of T cells in Graves' hyperthyroidism and ophthalmopathy. TCRdb redid the calling of the multiplex PCR reads with MiXCR, one entry per CDR3 protein. This table holds about 560,000 distinct CDR3 sequences, approximately 14% found once. The sample comprised blood. The receptors derive from a woman aged 30 to 39 with Graves' hyperthyroidism. Each CDR3 is given with its conserved first and last residue. The D gene is left open where the match is weak. The size of a clone is reported for some rows only, either as once, few or many, or as a class for expanded clones.

J gene: TRBJ2-3
D gene: NA
V gene: TRBV9
clone size: NA
CDR3 length: 13
CDR3 protein: CASSVLVGDTQYF
CDR3 DNA: TGTGCCAGCAGCGTATTGGTTGGGGATACGCAGTATTTT

J gene: TRBJ2-1
D gene: NA
V gene: TRBV4-1
clone size: NA
CDR3 length: 14
CDR3 protein: CASSQVLRWDEQFF
CDR3 DNA: TGCGCCAGCAGCCAAGTACTCAGATGGGATGAGCAGTTCTTC

J gene: TRBJ2-4
D gene: TRBD2
V gene: TRBV20-1
clone size: NA
CDR3 length: 13
CDR3 protein: CSARDGTNSIQYF
CDR3 DNA: TGCAGTGCTAGAGATGGGACTAACTCCATTCAGTACTTC

J gene: TRBJ1-5
D gene: NA
V gene: TRBV30
clone size: NA
CDR3 length: 15
CDR3 protein: CAWSVGAIENQPQHF
CDR3 DNA: TGTGCCTGGAGTGTAGGGGCGATAGAGAATCAGCCCCAGCATTTT

J gene: TRBJ2-5
D gene: TRBD2
V gene: TRBV14
clone size: many
CDR3 length: 15
CDR3 protein: CASSLGLAVPETQYF
CDR3 DNA: TGTGCCAGCAGCCTCGGACTAGCGGTTCCAGAGACCCAGTACTTC

J gene: TRBJ2-7
D gene: TRBD2
V gene: TRBV6-2/TRBV6-3
clone size: NA
CDR3 length: 15
CDR3 protein: CASSYATSGTYEQYF
CDR3 DNA: TGTGCCAGCAGTTATGCTACTAGCGGAACCTACGAGCAGTACTTC

J gene: TRBJ2-2
D gene: NA
V gene: TRBV5-1
clone size: many
CDR3 length: 16
CDR3 protein: CASRVESGPNTGELFF
CDR3 DNA: TGCGCCAGCAGGGTGGAGAGCGGGCCGAACACCGGGGAGCTGTTTTTT

J gene: TRBJ2-3
D gene: NA
V gene: TRBV6-1
clone size: NA
CDR3 length: 13
CDR3 protein: CATRWDLTDTQYF
CDR3 DNA: TGTGCCACCCGCTGGGACCTCACAGATACGCAGTATTTT

J gene: TRBJ2-1
D gene: NA
V gene: TRBV3-1
clone size: many
CDR3 length: 15
CDR3 protein: CASSRPGPSSDEQFF
CDR3 DNA: TGTGCCAGCAGCCGACCGGGACCCTCCTCCGATGAGCAGTTCTTC

J gene: TRBJ1-1
D gene: NA
V gene: TRBV19
clone size: NA
CDR3 length: 11
CDR3 protein: CASSGQIEAFF
CDR3 DNA: TGTGCCAGTAGTGGGCAGATTGAAGCTTTCTTT

J gene: TRBJ1-2
D gene: NA
V gene: TRBV18
clone size: few
CDR3 length: 13
CDR3 protein: CASSLPPDFGYTF
CDR3 DNA: TGTGCCAGCTCACTCCCCCCCGATTTCGGCTACACCTTC

J gene: TRBJ2-3
D gene: NA
V gene: TRBV12-3/TRBV12-4
clone size: once
CDR3 length: 15
CDR3 protein: CASSPGTAPQDTQYF
CDR3 DNA: TGTGCCAGCAGTCCCGGGACCGCTCCCCAAGATACGCAGTATTTT

J gene: TRBJ2-7
D gene: NA
V gene: TRBV4-3
clone size: NA
CDR3 length: 13
CDR3 protein: CASSQVTADEQYF
CDR3 DNA: TGCGCCAGCAGCCAAGTCACGGCCGACGAGCAGTACTTC

J gene: TRBJ1-1
D gene: NA
V gene: TRBV7-9
clone size: few
CDR3 length: 15
CDR3 protein: CASSNQGVETGEAFF
CDR3 DNA: TGTGCCAGCAGCAACCAAGGAGTTGAGACGGGTGAAGCTTTCTTT

J gene: TRBJ2-3
D gene: NA
V gene: TRBV20-1
clone size: many
CDR3 length: 14
CDR3 protein: CSATGALRTDTQYF
CDR3 DNA: TGCAGTGCTACCGGGGCCCTTCGCACAGATACGCAGTATTTT

J gene: TRBJ1-2
D gene: NA
V gene: TRBV3-1
clone size: NA
CDR3 length: 13
CDR3 protein: CASTGEGTYGYTF
CDR3 DNA: TGTGCCTCCACGGGGGAGGGGACGTATGGCTACACCTTC

J gene: TRBJ1-2
D gene: NA
V gene: TRBV12-3/TRBV12-4
clone size: few
CDR3 length: 13
CDR3 protein: CASRTPEGGGYTF
CDR3 DNA: TGTGCCAGCAGGACCCCGGAGGGGGGTGGCTACACCTTC

J gene: TRBJ2-7
D gene: NA
V gene: TRBV7-9
clone size: many
CDR3 length: 14
CDR3 protein: CASSLPGVTYEQYF
CDR3 DNA: TGTGCCAGCAGTTTGCCGGGAGTTACCTACGAGCAGTACTTC

J gene: TRBJ2-3
D gene: NA
V gene: TRBV29-1
clone size: many
CDR3 length: 13
CDR3 protein: CSVVMRVTDTQYF
CDR3 DNA: TGCAGCGTTGTAATGCGAGTCACAGATACGCAGTATTTT

J gene: TRBJ1-3
D gene: TRBD1
V gene: TRBV10-3
clone size: NA
CDR3 length: 15
CDR3 protein: CAITQSGGAGNTIYF
CDR3 DNA: TGTGCCATCACCCAGTCAGGGGGGGCTGGAAACACCATATATTTT

J gene: TRBJ2-1
D gene: TRBD2
V gene: TRBV5-1
clone size: NA
CDR3 length: 18
CDR3 protein: CASSLVAPGGSSYNEQFF
CDR3 DNA: TGCGCCAGCAGCTTGGTGGCCCCCGGGGGGAGTTCCTACAATGAGCAGTTCTTC

J gene: TRBJ2-1
D gene: TRBD2
V gene: TRBV12-5
clone size: NA
CDR3 length: 21
CDR3 protein: CASGLVIPGLVGEDSYNEQFF
CDR3 DNA: TGTGCTAGTGGTTTGGTAATTCCGGGACTAGTGGGAGAAGACTCCTACAATGAGCAGTTCTTC

J gene: TRBJ1-1
D gene: NA
V gene: TRBV27
clone size: many
CDR3 length: 14
CDR3 protein: CASSLRGQNTEAFF
CDR3 DNA: TGTGCCAGCAGTTTACGGGGCCAGAACACTGAAGCTTTCTTT

J gene: TRBJ2-7
D gene: TRBD2
V gene: TRBV10-3
clone size: many
CDR3 length: 15
CDR3 protein: CAISDVGRVTYEQYF
CDR3 DNA: TGTGCCATCAGTGACGTCGGGAGGGTCACCTACGAGCAGTACTTC

J gene: TRBJ2-7
D gene: NA
V gene: TRBV25-1
clone size: few
CDR3 length: 13
CDR3 protein: CASREQGYYEQYF
CDR3 DNA: TGTGCCAGCAGGGAACAGGGATACTACGAGCAGTACTTC

J gene: TRBJ2-7
D gene: TRBD1
V gene: TRBV28
clone size: many
CDR3 length: 15
CDR3 protein: CASSLQGQVAYEQYF
CDR3 DNA: TGTGCCAGCAGTCTGCAGGGACAGGTCGCCTACGAGCAGTACTTC

J gene: TRBJ1-2
D gene: TRBD1
V gene: TRBV7-9
clone size: few
CDR3 length: 12
CDR3 protein: CASSLRQGKRAF
CDR3 DNA: TGTGCCAGCAGCCTCCGACAGGGCAAGAGGGCCTTC

J gene: TRBJ2-1
D gene: TRBD2
V gene: TRBV27
clone size: few
CDR3 length: 15
CDR3 protein: CATGLASPSYNEQFF
CDR3 DNA: TGTGCCACCGGACTAGCGAGTCCATCCTACAATGAGCAGTTCTTC

J gene: TRBJ2-6
D gene: TRBD2
V gene: TRBV12-3/TRBV12-4
clone size: many
CDR3 length: 18
CDR3 protein: CASSRYGLAASGANVLTF
CDR3 DNA: TGTGCCAGCAGCCGATATGGACTAGCGGCCTCTGGGGCCAACGTCCTGACTTTC

J gene: TRBJ1-5
D gene: TRBD1
V gene: TRBV20-1
clone size: many
CDR3 length: 20
CDR3 protein: CSALPSRDRGGVRGNQPQHF
CDR3 DNA: TGCAGTGCCCTACCCAGTCGGGACAGGGGAGGAGTAAGGGGCAATCAGCCCCAGCATTTT

J gene: TRBJ2-1
D gene: TRBD2
V gene: TRBV6-6
clone size: few
CDR3 length: 16
CDR3 protein: CASSYSGISGPNEQFF
CDR3 DNA: TGTGCCAGCAGTTACTCGGGGATTAGCGGGCCCAATGAGCAGTTCTTC

J gene: TRBJ1-2
D gene: NA
V gene: TRBV7-9
clone size: many
CDR3 length: 13
CDR3 protein: CASSSDSNYGYTF
CDR3 DNA: TGTGCCAGCAGTTCCGACAGCAACTATGGCTACACCTTC

J gene: TRBJ1-1
D gene: TRBD1
V gene: TRBV10-3
clone size: NA
CDR3 length: 12
CDR3 protein: CAIRGQGSEAFF
CDR3 DNA: TGTGCCATCAGGGGACAGGGGAGTGAAGCTTTCTTT

J gene: TRBJ2-7
D gene: TRBD1
V gene: TRBV7-2
clone size: many
CDR3 length: 14
CDR3 protein: CASRAWTGSYEQYF
CDR3 DNA: TGTGCCAGCAGAGCCTGGACAGGCTCCTACGAGCAGTACTTC

J gene: TRBJ2-5
D gene: TRBD2
V gene: TRBV7-6
clone size: few
CDR3 length: 16
CDR3 protein: CASSLALAGATETQYF
CDR3 DNA: TGTGCCAGCAGCTTAGCCCTAGCGGGGGCCACAGAGACCCAGTACTTC